Shown below are 29 T cell receptor beta chains from a single sample sequenced in a study of OX40 agonist ivuxolimab in advanced cancers. Profiled with immunoSEQ multiplex PCR; TCRdb holds only in-frame clones, not every one. The table shows 48,000 or so clones, with around 90% occurring only once. Sample: CD4+ or CD8+ T cells sorted from blood, taken in a trial of the OX40 agonist ivuxolimab. Source of these receptors: an adult with an advanced solid tumor such as melanoma, head and neck, liver or kidney cancer.

CDR3 bases: TGTGCCAGTAGTTACAGGGGAAACTACGAGCAGTACTTC. Residues: CASSYRGNYEQYF. J is TRBJ2-7 and V is TRBV19; 7 bases agree with TRBD1. Trimming took 5 bases from V and 3 from J; bases not matched to a gene: 4. Germline CDR1 is LNHDA and CDR2 is SQIVND (reference sequence). This CDR3 comprises 13 residues.

The genes are TRBV4-1 and TRBJ1-5, with 9 bases that match TRBD1. There are 17 residues in the CDR3. CDR1 and CDR2 (germline): MGHRA, YSYEKL. Losses at the gene ends were 3 bases for V and 0 bases for J; bases not matched to a gene: 6. The CDR3 sequence is CASSQGQGGYSNQPQHF. CDR3 sequence (DNA): TGCGCCAGCAGCCAGGGACAGGGAGGATATAGCAATCAGCCCCAGCATTTT.

J is TRBJ2-1 and V is TRBV5-1; 13 positions match TRBD2. With V trimmed by 0 bases and J by 9 bases, 3 bases remained unmatched. Looked up from germline, CDR1 is SGHRS and CDR2 is YFSETQ. The CDR3 has 15 amino acids. In DNA, the CDR3 is TGCGCCAGCAGCTTGGAGACTAGCGGGGGGTTTGAGCAGTTCTTC. Translated: CASSLETSGGFEQFF.

In DNA form, the CDR3 reads TGTGCCAGCAGCTTTTCGGGGCACACCGGGGAGCTGTTTTTT. It codes for CASSFSGHTGELFF. The chain is built from TRBV5-6 and TRBJ2-2, with D perhaps TRBD1 or TRBD2 (5 bases each). This CDR3 has 14 amino acids. The V end lost 2 bases, the J end lost 3 bases, and 8 bases lay between the germline ends. Germline V CDR1 and CDR2: SGHDT, YYEEEE.

The CDR3 sequence: CASSQAGGLNGELFF. Here the CDR3 DNA reads TGCGCCAGTTCCCAAGCGGGGGGGCTTAACGGGGAGCTGTTTTTT. The chain joins TRBV4-1 to TRBJ2-2; TRBD2 agrees at 10 bases. The CDR3 runs to 15 residues. Per germline, CDR1 MGHRA and CDR2 YSYEKL. The J segment lost 7 bases and the V segment lost 9 bases, leaving 11 bases of the junction unmatched.

This chain joins TRBV5-6 and TRBJ2-7, with D maybe TRBD2 (5 bases). V dropped 3 bases and J dropped 4 bases, with 8 bases sitting between them. This CDR3 contains 12 residues. CDR1 is SGHDT, CDR2 YYEEEE, per germline. CDR3 amino acids: CASSSDLYEQYF. The CDR3 DNA follows: TGTGCCAGCAGCTCGGACTTATACGAGCAGTACTTC. Filled out from reference TRBV5-6 and TRBJ2-7, the complete variable domain reads DAGVTQSPTHLIKTRGQQVTLRCSPKSGHDTVSWYQQALGQGPQFIFQYYEEEERQRGNFPDRFSGHQFPNYSSELNVNALLLGDSALYLCASSSDLYEQYFGPGTRLTVT.

V gene TRBV6-5 combines with J gene TRBJ2-5; no firm D call. Germline V gene lookup returns CDR1 MNHEY and CDR2 SVGAGI. The CDR3 sequence is 12 residues long. With 5 bases removed from V and 5 bases from J, the gap between germline ends came to 9 bases. The CDR3 sequence: CASSPLGETQYF. In DNA form, the CDR3 reads TGTGCCAGCAGTCCCCTTGGGGAGACCCAGTACTTC.

This clone was seen once. V usage is TRBV19 and J usage is TRBJ1-2; no clear D gene. CDR3 length: 15 residues. Germline V gene lookup returns CDR1 LNHDA and CDR2 SQIVND (reference sequence). V lost 4 bases to trimming and J lost 4 bases, with 16 bases between them. This CDR3 is CASSTLPPLAYGYTF. As DNA, the CDR3 is TGTGCCAGTAGTACTCTACCCCCGTTAGCCTATGGCTACACCTTC.

CDR3 sequence: CASRGRPDDEQYF. CDR3 sequence (DNA): TGTGCCAGCAGGGGACGGCCCGACGACGAGCAGTACTTC. V is TRBV28 and J is TRBJ2-7; D could derive from TRBD1 or TRBD2 (5 bases each). The V end lost 6 bases, the J end lost 5 bases, and 14 bases lay between the germline ends. CDR3 length: 13 amino acids. CDR1 MDHEN and CDR2 SYDVKM come from the germline V gene.

This chain connects TRBV27 to TRBJ2-7, with 14 bases lining up with TRBD2. The CDR3 loop spans 16 amino acids. The germline V gene encodes CDR1 MNHEY and CDR2 SMNVEV (reference sequence). V trimming: 4 bases; J trimming: 7 bases; junction bases outside the gene matches: 9. The chain's CDR3 is CASSSLPGLAGDEQYF. The DNA of the CDR3 is TGTGCCAGCAGTTCCCTGCCGGGACTAGCGGGGGATGAGCAGTACTTC.

CDR3 coding DNA: TGTGCCAGCAGCAATGGACTCTCTAGCACAGATACGCAGTATTTT. Translation gives CASSNGLSSTDTQYF. This sequence joins TRBV6-1 and TRBJ2-3; a weak D match, TRBD2 (5 bases). The CDR3 totals 15 residues. CDR1 is MNHNS, CDR2 SASEGT, per germline. V was shortened by 6 bases and J by 0 bases, with 13 bases between the two germline ends.

The chain joins TRBV7-2 to TRBJ1-1, with 9 bases fitting TRBD1. Germline CDR1 SGHTA, CDR2 FQGNSA. There are 15 residues in the CDR3. Trimming removed 2 bases from V and 4 bases from J; junction bases left unmatched: 5. The CDR3 region is CASSLLETGGTEAFF. In DNA, the CDR3 is TGTGCCAGCAGCTTATTGGAGACAGGGGGCACTGAAGCTTTCTTT. The full variable domain, completed using reference TRBV7-2 and TRBJ1-1, is GAGVSQSPSNKVTEKGKDVELRCDPISGHTALYWYRQSLGQGLEFLIYFQGNSAPDKSGLPSDRFSAERTGGSVSTLTIQRTQQEDSAVYLCASSLLETGGTEAFFGQGTRLTVV.

J is TRBJ1-2 and V is TRBV27; 7 bases map to TRBD1. This CDR3 is built from 14 residues. J lost 8 bases, V lost 5 bases, and 11 bases had no gene match. Looked up from germline, CDR1 is MNHEY and CDR2 is SMNVEV (reference sequence). DNA of the CDR3: TGTGCCAGCAGTCCATCGACAGGGACGGGGGGCTACACCTTC. This encodes CASSPSTGTGGYTF.

V and J are TRBV7-2 and TRBJ1-3; 9 bases are shared with TRBD1. Germline-derived CDR1 and CDR2 are SGHTA and FQGNSA. The CDR3 sequence is 15 residues long. V trimming: 4 bases; J trimming: 3 bases; junction bases outside the gene matches: 4. CDR3 bases: TGTGCCAGCAGCTGGGGACAGGGAGTTGGAAACACCATATATTTT. It encodes CASSWGQGVGNTIYF.

The V gene is TRBV5-6, the J gene TRBJ1-1; TRBD1 might be the D (5 bases). In germline, CDR1 is SGHDT, CDR2 YYEEEE. V shed 6 bases and J shed 4 bases, with 13 bases lying between them. This CDR3 has 13 amino acids. The CDR3 region is CASTFPGITEAFF. DNA for the CDR3: TGTGCCAGCACCTTCCCAGGGATCACTGAAGCTTTCTTT.

The J gene is TRBJ2-3, the V gene TRBV27; no reliable D call. Germline CDR1 reads MNHEY; CDR2 reads SMNVEV (reference sequence). Trimming stripped 6 bases from V and 2 bases from J, with 15 bases between. This CDR3 has 15 amino acids. CDR3: CASSLGRTHTDTQYF. CDR3 DNA sequence: TGTGCCAGCAGCCTCGGACGGACCCACACAGATACGCAGTATTTT.

CDR3 residues: CASSSDREDGYTF. In DNA form, the CDR3 reads TGTGCCAGCAGCTCGGACAGGGAAGATGGCTACACCTTC. The chain joins TRBV7-9 to TRBJ1-2; TRBD1 agrees at 8 bases. This CDR3 comprises 13 residues. Per germline, CDR1 SEHNR and CDR2 FQNEAQ (reference sequence). V was pared by 4 bases and J by 6 bases, with 4 bases of the junction left unmatched.

The chain links TRBV27 to TRBJ2-5; 8 bases are a match to TRBD1. V was pared by 5 bases and J by 4 bases, with 21 bases of the junction left unmatched. There are 19 residues in the CDR3. Germline V lookup: CDR1 MNHEY, CDR2 SMNVEV (reference sequence). CDR3 loop: CASSTTAAESRDRGETQYF. As DNA, the CDR3 is TGTGCCAGCAGTACCACAGCCGCTGAAAGCCGTGACAGGGGAGAGACCCAGTACTTC.

The chain recombines TRBV21-1 with TRBJ1-5. TRBV21-1 is listed as a pseudogene. The CDR3 loop spans 16 amino acids. The CDR3 loop is CASSWREAEDNQPQHF. The CDR3 DNA reads TGTGCCAGCAGCTGGCGGGAAGCAGAGGATAATCAGCCCCAGCATTTT.

Remarks on this clone: A far more abundant clone sits one base away, making this likely a read error. The identical CDR3 is also encoded by other nucleotide sequences in the sample. This chain uses TRBV7-6 with TRBJ2-7; 9 bases agree with TRBD1. V lost 3 bases to trimming and J lost 3 bases; unmatched junction nucleotides: 3. The CDR3 totals 14 residues. CDR1 is SGHVS and CDR2 is FNYEAQ in the germline V gene. The CDR3 nucleotides are TGTGCCAGCAGCTTTGGACAGGGGTTCTACGAGCAGTACTTC. It yields the protein CASSFGQGFYEQYF.

This chain joins TRBV6-5 and TRBJ1-1, with 9 nucleotides matching TRBD1. This CDR3 has 13 residues. The V gene end was trimmed by 6 bases and the J gene end by 4 bases; junction bases not matched to a gene: 3. Germline V lookup: CDR1 MNHEY, CDR2 SVGAGI. CDR3 region: CASRATGGTEAFF. In DNA, the CDR3 is TGTGCCAGCAGGGCGACAGGGGGCACTGAAGCTTTCTTT.

This chain joins TRBV27 and TRBJ2-3; tentatively, D is TRBD2 (6 bases). This CDR3 region has 18 residues. The germline gives CDR1 MNHEY, CDR2 SMNVEV (reference sequence). V shed 4 bases and J shed 0 bases, with 20 bases lying between them. CDR3 in DNA: TGTGCCAGCAGTTCCGGGCAGTTGCGGGGTGCTAGCACAGATACGCAGTATTTT. It codes for CASSSGQLRGASTDTQYF.

This chain links TRBV7-6 with TRBJ1-4; maybe TRBD1 (5 bases). From germline, CDR1 is SGHVS and CDR2 FNYEAQ. The CDR3 has 15 amino acids. Trimming left V 4 bases short and J 7 bases short, with 16 bases between. The DNA for the CDR3 is TGTGCCAGCAGCTCGCCCCCGGGGGGTGGTGAAAAACTGTTTTTT. It yields the protein CASSSPPGGGEKLFF.

J is TRBJ2-3 and V is TRBV16; TRBD2 matches at 9 bases. This CDR3 region has 20 residues. Trimming cost V 0 bases and J 5 bases; bases outside gene matches: 18. Looked up from germline, CDR1 is KGHSY and CDR2 is FQNENV. CDR3 sequence: CASSQSGRRTGTSLKDTQYF. Here the CDR3 DNA reads TGTGCCAGCAGCCAATCAGGCAGGCGAACCGGGACTAGCTTAAAAGATACGCAGTATTTT.

The chain uses TRBV28 and TRBJ1-1; D is undetermined. The germline CDR1 and CDR2 sequences are MDHEN and SYDVKM. The CDR3 covers 15 residues. Trimming took off 1 base at V and 3 bases at J, with 12 bases between the two ends. CDR3 nucleotides: TGTGCCAGCAGTTTATTAGCAGAAATTTACACTGAAGCTTTCTTT. Translating it yields CASSLLAEIYTEAFF.

This chain joins TRBV5-4 and TRBJ1-3, with D perhaps TRBD1 (5 bases). The CDR3 totals 13 residues. Germline V gene lookup returns CDR1 SGHNT and CDR2 YYREEE (reference sequence). V was pared by 2 bases and J by 8 bases, with 11 bases between. CDR3 bases: TGTGCCAGCAGCTTCCAGGGAGGGGACACCATATATTTT. Translation gives CASSFQGGDTIYF.

V is TRBV28 and J is TRBJ2-7; 7 bases fit TRBD1. The CDR3 has 14 amino acids. Per the germline V gene, CDR1 is MDHEN and CDR2 is SYDVKM. V lost 7 bases and J lost 0; bases outside the gene matches: 6. The CDR3 reads CASTIDRVSYEQYF. Written as DNA, the CDR3 is TGTGCCAGCACTATAGACAGGGTCTCCTACGAGCAGTACTTC.

CDR3 DNA: TGCGCCAGCAGTCAATCGTACCCCGGGACAGGGAGCACAGATACGCAGTATTTT. Its translation is CASSQSYPGTGSTDTQYF. V gene TRBV23-1 combines with J gene TRBJ2-3, with 9 bases matching TRBD1. TRBV23-1 counts as an open reading frame of uncertain function. The CDR3 loop spans 18 amino acids. Trimming cost V 0 bases and J 0 bases; bases outside gene matches: 7.

The rearrangement links TRBV4-3 to TRBJ1-5, with D perhaps TRBD1 (6 bases). The CDR3 sequence is 16 residues long. Germline V gene data show CDR1 as LGHNA and CDR2 as YSLEER. V was shortened by 0 bases and J by 5 bases, with 14 bases between the two germline ends. CDR3 region: CASSQDDGGAYQPQHF. The DNA for the CDR3 is TGCGCCAGCAGCCAAGATGATGGGGGCGCTTATCAGCCCCAGCATTTT.